This entry concerns a single T cell receptor beta chain. Its specificity is unknown. As for the donors, each was a healthy bone marrow donor. From germline, CDR1 is SGHNT and CDR2 YYREEE (reference sequence). The CDR3 spans 16 residues. Trimming removed 3 bases at V and 5 bases at J, with 20 bases between. The data derive from a study of cytomegalovirus exposure and HLA in healthy donors. Study details: Genetic ancestry analysis placed approximately 79% of the 350 to 500 donors that were genotyped in the Caucasian-associated cluster.

Study observations and caveats: Productive rates of about 87% or about 30% were seen for most TCR beta V segments in an earlier analysis. Most TCR sequences were rare, but some public TCRs occurred in many donors.

The PCR ran on 60 Vbeta and 13 Jbeta primers. Measured with immunoSEQ multiplex PCR; TCRdb has only the in-frame clones, and not every one. The sample yields about 45,000 clones, under 60% seen once. The source is a man between 60 and 75 years old in good health and CMV-seronegative. The source material was PBMCs. The chain carries TRBV5-4 and TRBJ2-5; perhaps TRBD2 as D (7 bases). The CDR3 bases are TGTGCCAGCAGCTCCTCTGGTCGCGGGGGCAGGGAGACCCAGTACTTC. This translates into CASSSSGRGGRETQYF. Together with reference TRBV5-4 and TRBJ2-5, the CDR3 gives the full variable domain: ETGVTQSPTHLIKTRGQQVTLRCSSQSGHNTVSWYQQALGQGPQFIFQYYREEENGRGNFPPRFSGLQFPNYSSELNVNALELDDSALYLCASSSSGRGGRETQYFGPGTRLLVL.